This TCR beta chain was retrieved from a study of OX40 agonist ivuxolimab in advanced cancers. Drawing of blood for sampling happened at baseline, at cycle 4 day 1, and at cycle 7 day 1. The trim removed 7 bases at V and 8 bases at J, leaving 10 bases unmatched. Germline values: CDR1 SQVTM, CDR2 ANQGSEA. The CDR3 length is 12 residues. This table comes from immunoSEQ multiplex PCR, and its TCRdb copy is limited to in-frame clones, with some not included. The data hold some 75,000 clones, with around 82% observed a single time. The starting material was CD4+ or CD8+ T cells sorted from blood, obtained in a trial of the OX40 agonist ivuxolimab. The TCR sequence derives from an adult with an advanced solid tumor such as melanoma, head and neck, liver or kidney cancer. The chain employs TRBV29-1 and TRBJ1-2; TRBD1 agrees at 7 bases. The CDR3 DNA follows: TGCAGCGCTGGACAGGTTTTGGGCGGCTACACCTTC. Its protein product is CSAGQVLGGYTF.